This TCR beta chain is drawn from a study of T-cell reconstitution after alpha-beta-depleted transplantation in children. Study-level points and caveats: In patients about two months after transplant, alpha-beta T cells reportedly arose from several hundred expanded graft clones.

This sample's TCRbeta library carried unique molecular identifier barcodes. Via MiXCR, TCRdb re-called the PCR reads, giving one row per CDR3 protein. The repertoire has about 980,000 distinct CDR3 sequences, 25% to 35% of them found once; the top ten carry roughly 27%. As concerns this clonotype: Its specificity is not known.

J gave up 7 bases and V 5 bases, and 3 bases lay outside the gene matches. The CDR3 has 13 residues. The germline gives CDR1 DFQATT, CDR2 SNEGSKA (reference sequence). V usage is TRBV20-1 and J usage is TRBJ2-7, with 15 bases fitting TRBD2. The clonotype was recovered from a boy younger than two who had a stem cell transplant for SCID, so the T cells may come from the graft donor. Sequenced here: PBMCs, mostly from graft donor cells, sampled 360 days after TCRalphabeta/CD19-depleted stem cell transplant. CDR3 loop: CSAGTSGRWEQYF. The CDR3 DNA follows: TGCAGTGCTGGGACTAGCGGGAGGTGGGAGCAGTACTTC.